This TCR beta chain came from a study of T-cell memory formation after mild COVID-19. Notes on the study in general: Clones that contracted from day 15 to 85 had balanced CD4/CD8; later expanders were CD4+ biased.

This clonotype occurred a few times. What it binds is not known. Via MiXCR, TCRdb re-called the 5' RACE reads, giving one row per CDR3 protein. This table holds 10,000 to 15,000 distinct CDR3 sequences, roughly 15% found once. Sequenced: PBMCs or a T cell subset sorted from them (not recorded which). This TCR was recovered from a man aged 18 to 35 who had mild COVID-19 (a few samples of this study predate the infection). Cell type and time point are not known.

CDR3 loop: CASSANLLEQFF. CDR3 in DNA: TGTGCCAGTAGTGCAAATTTACTTGAGCAGTTCTTC. The genes are TRBV19 and TRBJ2-1; D is unresolved. V lost 5 bases, J lost 9 bases, and 11 bases lay in between. Germline V gives CDR1 LNHDA, CDR2 SQIVND (reference sequence). The CDR3 is 12 residues long.